The present TCR beta chain was sequenced within a study of prognosis after radiotherapy for stage I lung cancer. With 11 bases removed from V and 9 bases from J, the gap between germline ends came to 19 bases. Germline values: CDR1 MNHNS, CDR2 SASEGT. The CDR3 loop spans 12 amino acids. A remark on this clonotype: Its antigen remains unknown.

General observations from the study: In the expanded TCR clones, tumor specificity was not determined. Shannon entropy (measured after stereotactic body radiation therapy) was lower in patients who went on to develop distant metastases. Unique TCR clone counts fell after stereotactic body radiation therapy, median roughly 10,000 versus 7,000.

Multiplex PCR, run in two rounds, amplified TCR beta CDR3 from genomic DNA. Individual primers that were specific to each TRBV and TRBJ gene served in first-round PCR. MiXCR, run by TCRdb on the multiplex PCR reads, gives a single entry per CDR3 protein. The sample lists more than 9,500 distinct CDR3 sequences; 45% to 60% were seen once. The sequencing here drew on PBMCs, taken before or after stereotactic body radiation therapy (not recorded which). The gene calls are TRBV6-1 and TRBJ1-2; D gene unclear. This clonotype was obtained from a donor over 45 with non-small cell lung cancer. The CDR3 region has the DNA TGTGCCCGACACCGAACTCTAGTCTGCTACACCTTC. Protein product: CARHRTLVCYTF.